A selection of T cell receptor beta chains follows, all from one sample in a study of PD-1 blockade in classical Hodgkin lymphoma. Data came from immunoSEQ multiplex PCR; TCRdb stores just in-frame clones and leaves some out. This sample carries about 85,000 clones, approximately 90% of them seen once, and the ten largest clones take around 2.9%. Sequenced here: peripheral blood mononuclear cells (PBMCs), sampled before the fourth cycle of nivolumab. These TCRs come from a human donor with classical Hodgkin lymphoma. Both conserved end residues are part of each CDR3. D genes are given only for firm matches.

>TRBJ1-2|15|TRBV5-4|-
CASSLDRATYYGYTF
TGTGCCAGCAGCTTGGACAGGGCTACTTACTATGGCTACACCTTC
>TRBJ1-5|14|TRBV9|-
CASSVGSGLQPQHF
TGTGCCAGCAGCGTAGGTTCAGGGTTGCAGCCCCAGCATTTT
>TRBJ1-2|17|TRBV30|TRBD1
CAWRGAGQGFGNYGYTF
TGTGCCTGGAGGGGAGCGGGACAGGGATTTGGTAACTATGGCTACACCTTC
>TRBJ1-4|15|TRBV18|TRBD1
CASSPSGGRVEKLFF
TGTGCCAGCTCACCCTCAGGGGGCCGGGTTGAAAAACTGTTTTTT
>TRBJ1-4|12|TRBV5-4|-
CASSVDGGGLFF
TGTGCCAGCAGCGTCGACGGCGGGGGGCTGTTTTTT
>TRBJ1-5|15|TRBV2|TRBD1
CASSPDRVPNQPQHF
TGTGCCAGCAGTCCCGACAGGGTTCCCAATCAGCCCCAGCATTTT
>TRBJ2-7|15|TRBV14|-
CASSPELWPLREQYF
TGTGCCAGCAGCCCTGAATTATGGCCCCTACGCGAGCAGTACTTC
>TRBJ2-7|14|TRBV5-4|-
CASSLGRGDYEQYF
TGTGCCAGCAGCTTGGGCAGGGGGGACTACGAGCAGTACTTC
>TRBJ1-1|9|TRBV30|-
CAVNTEAFF
TGTGCCGTTAACACTGAAGCTTTCTTT
>TRBJ2-3|13|TRBV5-1|-
CASSFRDRDTQYF
TGCGCCAGCAGCTTCCGGGACCGCGATACGCAGTATTTT
>TRBJ1-2|14|TRBV15|-
CATSRALSGSGYTF
TGTGCCACCAGCAGAGCATTATCAGGGTCTGGCTACACCTTC
>TRBJ1-3|22|TRBV5-1|TRBD1
CASSLAEHRDRGSFWSGNTIYF
TGCGCCAGCAGCTTGGCCGAGCACCGGGACAGGGGGAGCTTCTGGTCTGGAAACACCATATATTTT
>TRBJ1-1|16|TRBV9|-
CASSVGSEGVRTEAFF
TGTGCCAGCAGCGTAGGAAGCGAGGGAGTTAGGACTGAAGCTTTCTTT
>TRBJ1-1|13|TRBV7-8|-
CASSLSVNTEAFF
TGTGCCAGCAGCTTATCGGTGAACACTGAAGCTTTCTTT